This TCR beta chain stems from a study of shared clonotypes between healthy human individuals. The study, taken as a whole, reports: Around 5.4% of naive CD4 clonotypes were common to several donors. Naive subsets usually exceeded memory subsets in estimated richness. Blood was the only sampled material, and tissue repertoires likely differ.

The CDR3 is 15 amino acids. V was cut by 5 bases and J by 0 bases, with 10 bases left in between. Germline lookup yields CDR1 SGHAT and CDR2 FQNNGV. This clone was counted a few times. As yet, its antigen is unknown. The protocol was immunoSEQ multiplex PCR, while the TCRdb copy is restricted to in-frame clones and leaves out a portion. The sample consists of around 600,000 clones, about 97% of them appearing once. V and J are TRBV11-2 and TRBJ2-2; the D gene could be TRBD1 or TRBD2 (5 bases each). The material sequenced was naive CD4+ T cells sorted from blood. Indicated subset: CD45RA+ positively selected. The receptor comes from a woman in her twenties or thirties in good health. The CDR3 reads CASSHRGPNTGELFF. The CDR3 coding sequence is TGTGCCAGCAGCCACCGGGGACCGAACACCGGGGAGCTGTTTTTT.